This section outlines one T cell receptor (beta chain) sequence together with its context. No antigen is known for it. No clone much larger than this one lies a single base away; base qualities are absent. Using the deep immunoSEQ assay, multiplex PCR amplified TCR CDR3 regions from genomic DNA. Extracted genomic DNA from each cell subset was spread evenly across all wells of several immunoSEQ 96-well plates, with each plate serving as a replicate. For sorted subsets, approximately 210 ng genomic DNA, equal to 30,000 or so T cell genomes, was loaded into each replicate PCR. Purified libraries were quantified with a Qubit 3.0 fluorometer, sized on a Bioanalyzer 2100, and re-quantified with the KAPA Library Quantification kit. A separate single-read 150-cycle Illumina NextSeq 550 flow cell was used to sequence each immunoSEQ 96-well plate. Processing in the source paper ran as follows. Because only junctional sequences without quality scores were contained in the immunoSEQ output, filtering matching that applied to full-length reads could not be performed. To assign V/J genes and CDR3, sequences were annotated using PyIR, a Python wrapper for IgBLAST v1.9, with IMGT germline references. Reads were removed for weak V/J assignments (E-value above 1e-6), missing CDR3, stop codons, out-of-frame junctions, or ambiguous translated residues. A V3J clonotype was defined by an identical inferred V gene, J gene, and CDR3 amino acid sequence. To compute the percentage overlap between repertoires, the number of shared unique clonotypes was divided by the size of the smaller repertoire. Three approaches were used to assess repertoire richness: RTK rarefaction, the Chao1 estimator, and Recon v2.1 estimates of unobserved clonotypes. OLGA was used to compute generation probabilities for all TCRbeta clonotypes that the gDNA method yielded from a few donors. TCRdb obtained this table from immuneACCESS and retained in-frame rearrangements with V and J assigned. These tables miss some clones; where compared with another copy, unresolved V genes account for less than half of the shortfall, and the remainder is unexplained. That table gives V, J and clone size, and the DNA gave D and trimming. The sample table holds fewer than 2.5 million clones, of which roughly 93% were seen once. Together, the top ten hold roughly 0.39% of the sample.

Healthy HIV-negative adults with no recently reported acute infections or vaccinations were included as donors. Only Caucasian adults living in Nashville, Tennessee, USA were represented among the donors. CD4+ T cells were enriched through magnetic negative selection, after which naive cells were positively selected on CD45RA and the remaining negative fraction served as the memory subset. Blood was obtained by leukapheresis, after which PBMCs were separated by Ficoll-Histopaque density gradient centrifugation and cryopreserved in liquid nitrogen vapor phase. Analytical flow cytometry was used to check the purity and quantity of every magnetically sorted T cell population. Genomic DNA was isolated from each sorted fraction and quantified by UV absorbance on a Nanodrop 2000c. The CDR1 and CDR2 encoded by the germline V gene are SGHTA and FQGNSA. CDR3 length: 18 amino acids, cysteine to phenylalanine. Only the CDR3 region is kept as DNA, spanning 54 bases read in frame from base 1. Germline trimming amounts to 3 bases on V and 6 bases on J, with 15 as the count of junction bases outside the gene matches.

This record comes from a study of shared clonotypes between healthy human individuals (dated by TCRdb to the early 2020s). Some background on the complete study: A few men and a couple of women, aged 18 to 49 years, made up the cohort. Per donor, three plates each were used for CD4 naive and CD4 memory, two for CD8 naive, and one for CD8 memory. The study deeply sequenced blood TCR repertoires of five healthy adults to estimate repertoire size and the extent of clonotype sharing between individuals. Libraries were prepared and TCR repertoires were sequenced by different laboratories using diverse techniques, in order to increase sequencing depth and limit assay-specific biases. Per donor, leukapheresis produced somewhere between about 0.9 and 9 billion PBMCs.

Beyond this particular receptor, the publication reports: The small number of donors limited the genetic and exposure-history diversity represented. Compared with non-shared clonotypes, the clonotypes found in all four sorted-subset donors had higher generation probabilities. Naive subsets generally had larger estimated clonotype richness than memory subsets. Only blood was sampled, and tissue TCR repertoires likely differ from those in blood. Pairwise subsampling indicated that sequencing depth was expected to affect the degree of clonotype sharing among donors. Sharing across a handful of donors was observed for roughly 5% of naive CD4, under 4% of naive CD8, roughly 2.3% of memory CD4, and about 0.38% of memory CD8 clonotypes. Incomplete sequencing was indicated by rarefaction of sorted-subset datasets, despite the large sequencing depth.

The sequence links TRBV7-2 to TRBJ2-3, with 10 bases aligning to TRBD2. Sequenced: naive CD4+ T cells from PBMCs. The cell subset or site label on this specimen signifies: CD45RA+ positively selected. The receptor comes from a young man in good health. Some clones in this sample may be carry-over from other donors' samples. Here the CDR3 is given as CASSFSLYPLAGADTQYF. The DNA reads as follows: TGTGCCAGCAGCTTTTCACTATACCCTCTAGCGGGAGCTGATACGCAGTATTTT.